Below, 19 T cell receptor beta chains from the same sample are listed, as sequenced in a study of T cell responses to AZD1222 COVID-19 vaccine. Sequenced by immunoSEQ multiplex PCR; TCRdb stores in-frame clones only, minus some. The sample lists 98,000 or so clones, around 90% occurring once. The starting material was peripheral blood, obtained on day 0 of MenACWY control vaccination. These receptors came from an adult in good health.

The V call is TRBV7-9, the J call TRBJ1-1; unclear D gene. The length of the CDR3 is 12 residues. V was trimmed by 5 bases and J by 0 bases, leaving 4 bases between them. Germline V CDR1 and CDR2: SEHNR, FQNEAQ (reference sequence). In nucleotides, the CDR3 is TGTGCCAGCAGCAAAATGAACACTGAAGCTTTCTTT. Translation gives CASSKMNTEAFF. Full variable domain (outside the CDR3, taken from reference TRBV7-9 and TRBJ1-1): DTGVSQNPRHKITKRGQNVTFRCDPISEHNRLYWYRQTLGQGPEFLTYFQNEAQLEKSRLLSDRFSAERPKGSFSTLEIQRTEQGDSAMYLCASSKMNTEAFFGQGTRLTVV.

The chain couples TRBV7-9 to TRBJ2-2, with TRBD2 matching over 9 bases. V lost 2 bases, J lost 5 bases, and 3 bases stayed unmatched. The CDR3 has 15 residues. Germline V CDR1 and CDR2: SEHNR, FQNEAQ (reference sequence). CDR3 DNA sequence: TGTGCCAGCAGCTTACTAGCGGGGTATACCGGGGAGCTGTTTTTT. Protein product: CASSLLAGYTGELFF.

The chain uses TRBV4-3 and TRBJ2-7; TRBD1 matches 7 bases. J was trimmed by 1 base and V by 0 bases; bases with no gene match: 3. CDR1 is LGHNA, CDR2 YSLEER, per germline. The CDR3 totals 15 residues. Here the CDR3 reads CASSQDRGQSYEQYF. The DNA of the CDR3 is TGCGCCAGCAGCCAAGATCGGGGACAGTCCTACGAGCAGTACTTC.

V is TRBV3-1 (or the pseudogene TRBV3-2) and J is TRBJ1-1, with D tentatively TRBD1 (6 bases). CDR3 length: 16 residues. The V gene lost 4 bases and the J gene lost 0 bases, with 15 bases spanning the gap. From germline, CDR1 is LGHDT and CDR2 YNNKEL (reference sequence). The CDR3 is CASSRPRGHLNTEAFF. DNA for the CDR3: TGTGCCAGCAGCCGTCCTAGGGGACACTTGAACACTGAAGCTTTCTTT.

The gene calls are TRBV19 and TRBJ1-2, with unresolved D. This CDR3 has 13 residues. The germline gives CDR1 LNHDA, CDR2 SQIVND (reference sequence). V was cut by 3 bases and J by 6 bases, with 11 bases left in between. Here the CDR3 DNA reads TGTGCCAGTAGTATGGAGGCAGGCCATGGCTACACCTTC. It encodes CASSMEAGHGYTF.

The chain links TRBV5-5 to TRBJ1-3, with D unresolved. The CDR3 is 15 amino acids. From germline, CDR1 is SGHKS and CDR2 YYEKEE (reference sequence). V was cut by 2 bases and J by 0 bases, with 9 bases left in between. The CDR3 loop reads CASSLGPSSGNTIYF. Written as DNA, the CDR3 is TGTGCCAGCAGCTTAGGACCGTCCTCTGGAAACACCATATATTTT.

CDR3 bases: TGTGCCAGCAGCCCCCTCTGGGGGGAAGGGTACGAGCAGTACTTC. This gives the protein CASSPLWGEGYEQYF. This chain uses TRBV7-9 with TRBJ2-7, with D possibly being TRBD2 (6 bases). Trimming took off 5 bases at V and 4 bases at J, with 18 bases between the two ends. The CDR3 has 15 amino acids. Germline lookup yields CDR1 SEHNR and CDR2 FQNEAQ (reference sequence).

This clone was observed a single time. This chain links TRBV10-2 with TRBJ2-7, with D unresolved. CDR3 length equals 13 residues. Germline loops: CDR1 WSHSY, CDR2 SAAADI. Trimming removed 7 bases at V and 7 bases at J, with 17 bases between. The CDR3 DNA reads TGCGCCAGCAACCAAGGGAATTCGAGAGAGCAGTACTTC. This encodes CASNQGNSREQYF.

The V gene is TRBV7-2, the J gene TRBJ2-7; D is ambiguous. There are 13 residues in the CDR3. V gave up 6 bases and J gave up 1 base, with 10 bases separating them. Germline V gives CDR1 SGHTA, CDR2 FQGNSA. The CDR3 DNA follows: TGTGCCAGCAGAGTGGGCGATTCCTACGAGCAGTACTTC. Its protein product is CASRVGDSYEQYF.

The gene calls are TRBV6-1 and TRBJ2-1; TRBD1 or TRBD2 may be the D gene (5 bases each). Germline CDR1 MNHNS, CDR2 SASEGT. V shed 0 bases and J shed 10 bases, with 10 bases lying between them. CDR3 length: 13 residues. CDR3 amino acids: CASSEAGREEQFF. The CDR3 nucleotides read TGTGCCAGCAGTGAAGCAGGCAGGGAGGAGCAGTTCTTC.

The V and J genes are TRBV7-2 and TRBJ1-2; D uncertain. With 5 bases removed from V and 10 bases from J, the gap between germline ends came to 14 bases. CDR1 and CDR2 (germline): SGHTA, FQGNSA. This CDR3 has 12 residues. The CDR3 coding sequence is TGTGCCAGCAGCCTGACCGTCGGAGCCTACACCTTC. This translates into CASSLTVGAYTF.

V and J are TRBV24-1 and TRBJ1-2, with 8 positions matching TRBD1. This CDR3 comprises 15 residues. After removal of 9 bases from V and 4 bases from J, the junction contained 12 bases not matched to a gene. The V gene's germline CDR1 is KGHDR and CDR2 SFDVKD. The CDR3, as DNA: TGTGCCACCGCAAGTACTGGACAGGGACTCTATGGCTACACCTTC. Its protein product is CATASTGQGLYGYTF.

This chain connects TRBV18 to TRBJ2-2; 9 nucleotides align to TRBD1. Unmatched junction bases numbered 7, after V lost 1 base and J lost 4 bases. The germline gives CDR1 KGHSH, CDR2 LQKENI. The CDR3 runs to 17 residues. As DNA, the CDR3 is TGTGCCAGCTCACCACGAGACAGGGGGTCAGGCACCGGGGAGCTGTTTTTT. Protein product: CASSPRDRGSGTGELFF.

The chain combines TRBV28 with TRBJ1-3; no firm D call. Deletions cut 8 bases from V and 0 bases from J, with 11 bases between. Germline V gives CDR1 MDHEN, CDR2 SYDVKM. CDR3 size: 14 residues. CDR3 region: CASARGHSGNTIYF. CDR3 DNA sequence: TGTGCCAGCGCCCGCGGGCACTCTGGAAACACCATATATTTT.

The chain is built from TRBV14 and TRBJ1-2; D gene unclear. The CDR3 runs 15 residues. V lost 5 bases, J lost 8 bases, and 21 bases lay in between. Germline CDR1 SGHDN, CDR2 FVKESK. The CDR3 spells CASSYTVRVSEGYTF. The CDR3 DNA follows: TGTGCCAGCAGCTACACCGTGAGGGTGTCGGAAGGCTACACCTTC. Complete variable domain (other parts from reference TRBV14 and TRBJ1-2): EAGVTQFPSHSVIEKGQTVTLRCDPISGHDNLYWYRRVMGKEIKFLLHFVKESKQDESGMPNNRFLAERTGGTYSTLKVQPAELEDSGVYFCASSYTVRVSEGYTFGSGTRLTVV.

Turning to this clone: This sample includes further DNA sequences coding for the same CDR3. J is TRBJ1-3 and V is TRBV2, with D tentatively TRBD1 (5 bases). From germline, CDR1 is SNHLY and CDR2 FYNNEI. Between the trimmed V and J ends, which lost 4 bases and 4 bases, there was a span of 8 bases. The CDR3 sequence is 13 residues long. CDR3 in DNA: TGTGCCAGCAGTGGGGGACTAGGAAACACCATATATTTT. Translated: CASSGGLGNTIYF.

The chain links TRBV18 to TRBJ1-5, with a possible D match to TRBD1 (6 bases). The CDR3 consists of 13 residues. The V gene lost 4 bases and the J gene lost 6 bases, with 10 bases spanning the gap. CDR1 and CDR2 (germline): KGHSH, LQKENI. Here the CDR3 DNA reads TGTGCCAGCTCACTTACAGGGCCTCAGCCCCAGCATTTT. Amino acid sequence: CASSLTGPQPQHF.

J is TRBJ1-1 and V is TRBV30; D is possibly TRBD1 (5 bases). The germline gives CDR1 GTSNPN, CDR2 SVGIG (reference sequence). The CDR3 is 15 amino acids. The V end lost 3 bases, the J end lost 4 bases, and 18 bases lay between the germline ends. CDR3 sequence reads: CAWRLRGGESTEAFF. CDR3 sequence (DNA): TGTGCCTGGAGGCTACGGGGCGGTGAAAGCACTGAAGCTTTCTTT.

The chain links TRBV15 to TRBJ1-5; no reliable D call. CDR1 is LNHNV, CDR2 YYDKDF, per germline (reference sequence). The CDR3 runs 12 residues. The V gene lost 0 bases and the J gene lost 7 bases, with 4 bases spanning the gap. The CDR3 loop reads CATSREDQPQHF. Written as DNA, the CDR3 is TGTGCCACCAGCAGAGAGGACCAGCCCCAGCATTTT.